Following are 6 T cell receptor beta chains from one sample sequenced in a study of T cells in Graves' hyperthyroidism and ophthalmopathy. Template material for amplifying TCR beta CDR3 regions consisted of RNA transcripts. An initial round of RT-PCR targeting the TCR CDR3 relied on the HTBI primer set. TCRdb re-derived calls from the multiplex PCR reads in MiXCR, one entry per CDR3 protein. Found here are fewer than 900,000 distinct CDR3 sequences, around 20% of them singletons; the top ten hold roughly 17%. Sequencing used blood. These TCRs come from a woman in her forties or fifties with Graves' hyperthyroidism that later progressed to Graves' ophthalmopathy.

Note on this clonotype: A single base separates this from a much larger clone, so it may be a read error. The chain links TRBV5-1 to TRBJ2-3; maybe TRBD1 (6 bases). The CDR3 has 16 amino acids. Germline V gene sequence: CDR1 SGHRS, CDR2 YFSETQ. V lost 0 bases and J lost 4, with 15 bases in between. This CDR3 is CASSLGLQGSADTQYF. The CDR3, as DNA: TGCGCCAGCAGCTTGGGATTACAGGGAAGCGCAGATACGCAGTATTTT.

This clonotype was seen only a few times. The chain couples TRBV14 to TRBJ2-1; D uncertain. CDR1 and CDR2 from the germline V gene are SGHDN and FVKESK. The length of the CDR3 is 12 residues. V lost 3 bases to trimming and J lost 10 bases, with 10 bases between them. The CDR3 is CASSHRTSEQFF. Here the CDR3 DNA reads TGTGCCAGCAGCCACCGGACGAGCGAGCAGTTCTTC.

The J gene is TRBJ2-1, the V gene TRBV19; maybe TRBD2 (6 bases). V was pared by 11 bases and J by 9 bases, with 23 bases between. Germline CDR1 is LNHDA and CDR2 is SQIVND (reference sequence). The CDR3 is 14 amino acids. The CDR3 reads CAGRSQGGGSEQFF. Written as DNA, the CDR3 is TGTGCCGGCCGTAGTCAGGGAGGCGGTAGTGAGCAGTTCTTC.

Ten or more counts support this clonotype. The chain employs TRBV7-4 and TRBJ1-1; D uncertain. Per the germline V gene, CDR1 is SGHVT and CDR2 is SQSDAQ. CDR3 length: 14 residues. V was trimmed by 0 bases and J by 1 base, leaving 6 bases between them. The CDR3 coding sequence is TGTGCCAGCAGCTTAGCGAGCCAGAACACTGAAGCTTTCTTT. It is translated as CASSLASQNTEAFF.

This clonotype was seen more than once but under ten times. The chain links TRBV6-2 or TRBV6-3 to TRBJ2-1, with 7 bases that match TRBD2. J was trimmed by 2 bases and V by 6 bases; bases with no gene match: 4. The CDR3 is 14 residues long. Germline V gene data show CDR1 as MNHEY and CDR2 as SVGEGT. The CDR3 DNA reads TGTGCCAGCAGGAGGGAGGGGCCCTACAATGAGCAGTTCTTC. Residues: CASRREGPYNEQFF.

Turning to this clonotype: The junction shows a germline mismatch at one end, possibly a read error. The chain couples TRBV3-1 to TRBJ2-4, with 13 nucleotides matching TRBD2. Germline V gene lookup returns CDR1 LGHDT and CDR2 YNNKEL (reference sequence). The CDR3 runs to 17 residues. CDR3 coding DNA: TGTGCCAGCGGCCAAGAGGGACTAGCGGGAACCAAAAACATTCAGTACTTC. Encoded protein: CASGQEGLAGTKNIQYF.